This T cell receptor beta chain originates from a study of vaccination effects on CD4 cells after COVID-19. Overall study findings and caveats: Late post-vaccination, clones induced by infection and those induced by vaccine underwent marked clonal contraction.

Comment on this clone: Its matching antigen is unknown.

Antigen-specific CD4+ T cells were expanded with viral peptide pools in the ViraFEST assay before sequencing. Having been cultured for under twelve days, the cells underwent CD4+ T cell isolation. The participants, recipients of two vaccine doses, got either BNT162b2 or mRNA-1273. Vaccinated participants had no history of SARS-CoV-2 infection and tested negative for nucleocapsid antibodies. Wells each received 1.5 million to 2.5 million PBMC, cultured with approximately 9.1 IU/ml IL-2 and about 9.3 ug/ml peptides. On day 3 and again on day 7, half the medium was replaced with IL-2 medium. The CDR3 spans 14 residues. Germline lookup yields CDR1 SGHRS and CDR2 YFSETQ. Trimming removed 4 bases from V and 5 bases from J, with 13 bases in between. This table comes from immunoSEQ multiplex PCR, and its TCRdb copy is limited to in-frame clones, with some not included. The data show fewer than 25,000 clones, 55% to 85% seen once.

The TCR originated in a human donor who received a COVID-19 vaccine. Sequencing was performed on CD4+ T cells from PBMCs cultured with HCoV-NL63 spike peptides, taken after COVID-19 vaccination. The chain couples TRBV5-1 to TRBJ2-1; TRBD1 or TRBD2 may be the D gene (5 bases each). Written as DNA, the CDR3 is TGCGCCAGCAGCCCCGGGACCAAAAACAATGAGCAGTTCTTC. Its protein product is CASSPGTKNNEQFF.